The next 15 T cell receptor beta chains were all read from a single sample in a study of CXCR3-negative and CXCR3-positive naive CD8 T cells. The TRB libraries of cDNA were built by UMI-labeled 5' RACE. From its re-call of the 5' RACE reads, TCRdb lists each CDR3 protein once, without DNA. The table counts over 100,000 distinct CDR3 sequences; about 0.37% lies in the top ten. Antigens for these TCRs are unknown. General observations from the study: Hydrophobicity of TRB CDR3s was greater in CXCR3-positive naive cells than in CXCR3-negative naive cells.

Sequenced material: naive CXCR3+ CD8+ T cells from blood. Described subset: CD45RO-CCR7+CD27+CD95- naive CD8+ T cells expressing CXCR3 (TNR3+). Every receptor here comes from a human donor in good health. Some clones in this sample may be carry-over from other donors' samples.

This chain connects TRBV12-3 or TRBV12-4 to TRBJ2-5; TCRdb returns TRBD1, unconfirmable since there is no DNA. The CDR3 loop spans 12 amino acids. The CDR3 protein is CATADGEETQYF.

This chain joins TRBV29-1 and TRBJ2-7; the TRBD1 assignment by TCRdb is unverifiable without DNA. This CDR3 spans 14 amino acids. CDR1 is SQVTM and CDR2 is ANQGSEA in the germline V gene. This CDR3 is CSVVDRGVSYEQYF.

V usage is TRBV12-5 and J usage is TRBJ2-1; without DNA, the TCRdb call of TRBD2 cannot be checked. Germline CDR1 LGHNT, CDR2 FRNRAP. The CDR3 is made up of 13 amino acids. This CDR3 reads CASGLGGPNEQFF. Using reference TRBV12-5 and TRBJ2-1 for the parts outside the CDR3, the full variable domain is DARVTQTPRHKVTEMGQEVTMRCQPILGHNTVFWYRQTMMQGLELLAYFRNRAPLDDSGMPKDRFSAEMPDATLATLKIQPSEPRDSAVYFCASGLGGPNEQFFGPGTRLTVL.

The chain employs TRBV12-3 or TRBV12-4 and TRBJ2-3; the TCRdb call, TRBD1, lacks DNA for checking. This CDR3 is 15 amino acids long. This CDR3 reads CASSPLTGGWDTQYF.

The chain employs TRBV11-2 and TRBJ2-1. The CDR3 runs 12 residues. In germline, CDR1 is SGHAT, CDR2 FQNNGV. CDR3 amino acids: CASSLDLNEQFF.

The genes are TRBV14 and TRBJ2-1; TCRdb designates TRBD2, a call that cannot be tested without DNA. From germline, CDR1 is SGHDN and CDR2 FVKESK. The CDR3 has 19 amino acids. The CDR3 loop reads CASSQAPSEREGPYNEQFF.

The chain couples TRBV2 to TRBJ1-1; TCRdb's assignment of TRBD1 cannot be checked, as there is no DNA. This CDR3 region has 13 residues. Germline V lookup: CDR1 SNHLY, CDR2 FYNNEI. The CDR3 loop reads CASTVGANTEAFF.

The chain carries TRBV14 and TRBJ2-1; TCRdb indicates TRBD1, and absent DNA this call remains unverified. Germline V gene data show CDR1 as SGHDN and CDR2 as FVKESK. The CDR3 is 17 amino acids. CDR3 amino acids: CASSDRGAVFLYNEQFF. Full variable domain (outside the CDR3, taken from reference TRBV14 and TRBJ2-1): EAGVTQFPSHSVIEKGQTVTLRCDPISGHDNLYWYRRVMGKEIKFLLHFVKESKQDESGMPNNRFLAERTGGTYSTLKVQPAELEDSGVYFCASSDRGAVFLYNEQFFGPGTRLTVL.

The chain recombines TRBV7-9 with TRBJ2-7; TCRdb gives TRBD2 as the D gene, but with no DNA this cannot be confirmed. Germline-derived CDR1 and CDR2 are SEHNR and FQNEAQ (reference sequence). The CDR3 is 15 amino acids. This CDR3 reads CASSRGPGLAGEQYF.

The rearrangement uses TRBV29-1 and TRBJ2-2; TCRdb's D call of TRBD1 is untestable without DNA. The CDR3 has 15 residues. CDR1 and CDR2 from the germline V gene are SQVTM and ANQGSEA. The CDR3 sequence is CSVEGAGMNTGELFF.

V usage is TRBV7-2 and J usage is TRBJ2-5; the D gene TCRdb calls, TRBD1, cannot be checked with no DNA. The germline CDR1 and CDR2 sequences are SGHTA and FQGNSA. CDR3 length: 15 amino acids. The CDR3 loop is CASSHGGLGQETQYF.

The J gene is TRBJ2-7, the V gene TRBV28; the TRBD1 assignment by TCRdb is unverifiable without DNA. The CDR3 is made up of 16 amino acids. Germline CDR1 reads MDHEN; CDR2 reads SYDVKM. CDR3: CASSFPGTGLMDEHYF.

The V and J genes are TRBV12-3 or TRBV12-4 and TRBJ2-7; no DNA is available, so the TRBD1 call from TCRdb remains unchecked. The CDR3 length is 14 residues. The CDR3 region is CASSFAVRAGEQYF.

This sequence joins TRBV2 and TRBJ1-5; TCRdb's D gene call, TRBD1, goes unchecked for lack of DNA. The CDR3 is made up of 18 amino acids. Germline CDR1 is SNHLY and CDR2 is FYNNEI. CDR3 residues: CATNNLGQGPWDNQPQHF.

The J gene is TRBJ2-1, the V gene TRBV15; TCRdb returns TRBD2, unconfirmable since there is no DNA. Germline CDR1 and CDR2: LNHNV and YYDKDF (reference sequence). CDR3 length equals 15 residues. The CDR3 loop reads CATSARDYTYNEQFF.